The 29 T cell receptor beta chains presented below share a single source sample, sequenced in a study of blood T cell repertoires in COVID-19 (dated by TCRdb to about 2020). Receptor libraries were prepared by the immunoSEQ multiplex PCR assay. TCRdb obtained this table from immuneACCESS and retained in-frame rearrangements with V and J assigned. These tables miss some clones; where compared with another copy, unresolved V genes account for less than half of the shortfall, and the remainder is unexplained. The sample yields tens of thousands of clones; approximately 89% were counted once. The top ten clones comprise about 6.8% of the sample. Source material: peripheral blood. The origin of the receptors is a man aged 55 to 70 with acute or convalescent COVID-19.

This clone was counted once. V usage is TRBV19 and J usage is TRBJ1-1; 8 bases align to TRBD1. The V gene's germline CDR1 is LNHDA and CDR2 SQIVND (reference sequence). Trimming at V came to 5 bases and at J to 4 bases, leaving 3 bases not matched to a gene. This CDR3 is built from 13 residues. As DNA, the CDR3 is TGTGCCAGTAGTTTTACAGGGGGCACTGAAGCTTTCTTT. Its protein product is CASSFTGGTEAFF.

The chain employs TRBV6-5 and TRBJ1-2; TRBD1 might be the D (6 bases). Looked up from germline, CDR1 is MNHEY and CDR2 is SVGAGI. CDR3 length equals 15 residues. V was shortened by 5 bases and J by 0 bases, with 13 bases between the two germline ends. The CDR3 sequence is CASSKTGPANYGYTF. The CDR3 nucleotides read TGTGCCAGCAGTAAGACAGGCCCCGCTAACTATGGCTACACCTTC.

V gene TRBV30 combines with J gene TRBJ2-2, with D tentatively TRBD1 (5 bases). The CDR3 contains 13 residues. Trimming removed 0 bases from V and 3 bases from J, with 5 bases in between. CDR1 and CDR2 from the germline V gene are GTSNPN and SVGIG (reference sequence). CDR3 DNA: TGTGCCTGGAGTGTACAGGACACCGGGGAGCTGTTTTTT. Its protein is CAWSVQDTGELFF.

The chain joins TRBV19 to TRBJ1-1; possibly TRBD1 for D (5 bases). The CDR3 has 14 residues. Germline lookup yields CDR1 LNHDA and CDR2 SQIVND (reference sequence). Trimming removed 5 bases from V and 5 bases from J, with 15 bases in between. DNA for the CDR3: TGTGCCAGTAGTCTTACGGGGAGGGGAACTGAAGCTTTCTTT. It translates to CASSLTGRGTEAFF. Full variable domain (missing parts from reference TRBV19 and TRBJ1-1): DGGITQSPKYLFRKEGQNVTLSCEQNLNHDAMYWYRQDPGQGLRLIYYSQIVNDFQKGDIAEGYSVSREKKESFPLTVTSAQKNPTAFYLCASSLTGRGTEAFFGQGTRLTVV.

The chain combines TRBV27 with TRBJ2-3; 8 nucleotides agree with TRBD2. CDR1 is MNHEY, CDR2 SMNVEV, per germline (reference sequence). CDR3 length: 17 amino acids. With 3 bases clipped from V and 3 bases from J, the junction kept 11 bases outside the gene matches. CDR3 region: CASSFYGLAQSTDTQYF. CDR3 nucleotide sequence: TGTGCCAGCAGTTTTTACGGACTAGCTCAGTCGACAGATACGCAGTATTTT.

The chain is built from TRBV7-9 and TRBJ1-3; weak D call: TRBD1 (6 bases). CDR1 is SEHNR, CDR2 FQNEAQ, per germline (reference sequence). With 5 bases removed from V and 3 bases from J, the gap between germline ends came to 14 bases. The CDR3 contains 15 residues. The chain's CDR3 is CASSKATGLGNTIYF. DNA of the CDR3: TGTGCCAGCAGCAAGGCGACAGGCCTTGGAAACACCATATATTTT.

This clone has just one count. The CDR3 nucleotides read TGTGCCAGCAGCCTAAGACAGGGTGGCGGCTACACCTTC. It specifies CASSLRQGGGYTF. The chain has TRBV3-1 (or the pseudogene TRBV3-2) and TRBJ1-2; 7 bases are shared with TRBD1. Germline trimming cut 4 bases from V and 8 bases from J; bases unmatched to any gene: 7. The germline V gene encodes CDR1 LGHDT and CDR2 YNNKEL (reference sequence). The CDR3 extends over 13 amino acids.

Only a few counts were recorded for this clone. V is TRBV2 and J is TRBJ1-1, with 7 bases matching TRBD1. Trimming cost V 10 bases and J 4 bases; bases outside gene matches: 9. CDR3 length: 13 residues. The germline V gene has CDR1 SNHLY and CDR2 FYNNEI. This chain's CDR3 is CAIPGSGGTEAFF. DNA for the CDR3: TGTGCCATCCCGGGTTCAGGGGGCACTGAAGCTTTCTTT. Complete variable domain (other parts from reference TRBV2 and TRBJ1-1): EPEVTQTPSHQVTQMGQEVILRCVPISNHLYFYWYRQILGQKVEFLVSFYNNEISEKSEIFDDQFSVERPDGSNFTLKIRSTKLEDSAMYFCAIPGSGGTEAFFGQGTRLTVV.

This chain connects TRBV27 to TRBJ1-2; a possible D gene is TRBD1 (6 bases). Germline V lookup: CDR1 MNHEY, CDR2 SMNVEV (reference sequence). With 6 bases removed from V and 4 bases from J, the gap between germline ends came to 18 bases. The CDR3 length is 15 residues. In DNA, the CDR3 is TGTGCCAGCAGATCCCTAGGGGGAGATAGCTATGGCTACACCTTC. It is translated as CASRSLGGDSYGYTF.

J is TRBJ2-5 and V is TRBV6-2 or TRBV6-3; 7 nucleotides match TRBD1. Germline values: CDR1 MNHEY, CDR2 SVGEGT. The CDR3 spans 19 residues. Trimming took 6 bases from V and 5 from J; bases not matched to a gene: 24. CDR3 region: CASSSIKGQNTPERETQYF. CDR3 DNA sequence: TGTGCCAGCAGCTCAATAAAGGGACAGAATACACCCGAAAGGGAGACCCAGTACTTC.

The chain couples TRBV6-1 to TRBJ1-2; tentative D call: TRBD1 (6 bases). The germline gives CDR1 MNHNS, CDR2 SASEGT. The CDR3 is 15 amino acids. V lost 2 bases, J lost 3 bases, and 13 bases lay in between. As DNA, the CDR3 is TGTGCCAGCAGTGAAAAGGACAGATCTTACTATGGCTACACCTTC. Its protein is CASSEKDRSYYGYTF.

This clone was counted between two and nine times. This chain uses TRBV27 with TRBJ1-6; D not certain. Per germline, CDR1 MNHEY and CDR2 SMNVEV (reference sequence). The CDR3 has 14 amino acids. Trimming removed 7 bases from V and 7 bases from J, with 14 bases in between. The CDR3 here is CASKAGNMNSPLHF. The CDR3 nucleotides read TGTGCCAGCAAAGCGGGGAACATGAATTCACCCCTCCACTTT.

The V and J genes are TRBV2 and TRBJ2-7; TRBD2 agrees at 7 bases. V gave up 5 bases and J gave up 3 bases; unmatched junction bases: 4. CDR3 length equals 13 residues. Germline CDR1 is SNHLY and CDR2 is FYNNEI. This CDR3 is CASSPPGGYEQYF. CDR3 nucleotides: TGTGCCAGCAGTCCGCCGGGAGGCTACGAGCAGTACTTC.

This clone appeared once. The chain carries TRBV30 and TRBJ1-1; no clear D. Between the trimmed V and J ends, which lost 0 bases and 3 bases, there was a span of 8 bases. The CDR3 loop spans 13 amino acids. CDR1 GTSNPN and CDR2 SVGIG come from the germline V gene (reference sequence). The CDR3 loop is CAWSVKHYTEAFF. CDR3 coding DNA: TGTGCCTGGAGTGTAAAGCATTACACTGAAGCTTTCTTT.

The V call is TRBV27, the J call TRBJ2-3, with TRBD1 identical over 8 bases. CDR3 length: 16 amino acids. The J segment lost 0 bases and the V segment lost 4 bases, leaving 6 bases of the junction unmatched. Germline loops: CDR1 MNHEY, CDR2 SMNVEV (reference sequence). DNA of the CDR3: TGTGCCAGCAGTTGGGACAGGCGGGGAAGCACAGATACGCAGTATTTT. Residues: CASSWDRRGSTDTQYF.

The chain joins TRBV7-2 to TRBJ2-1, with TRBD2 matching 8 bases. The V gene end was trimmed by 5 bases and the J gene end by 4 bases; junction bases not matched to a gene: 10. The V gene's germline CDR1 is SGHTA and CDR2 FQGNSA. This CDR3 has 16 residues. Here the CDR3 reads CASSNPTSGSYNEQFF. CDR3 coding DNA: TGTGCCAGCAGCAACCCCACTAGCGGTTCTTACAATGAGCAGTTCTTC. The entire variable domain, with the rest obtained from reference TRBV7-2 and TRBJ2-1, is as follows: GAGVSQSPSNKVTEKGKDVELRCDPISGHTALYWYRQSLGQGLEFLIYFQGNSAPDKSGLPSDRFSAERTGGSVSTLTIQRTQQEDSAVYLCASSNPTSGSYNEQFFGPGTRLTVL.

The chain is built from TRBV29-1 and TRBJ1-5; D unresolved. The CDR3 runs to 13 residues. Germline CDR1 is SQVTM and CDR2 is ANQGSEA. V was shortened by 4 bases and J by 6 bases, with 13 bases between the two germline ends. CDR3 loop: CSVVVADGQPQHF. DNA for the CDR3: TGCAGCGTTGTAGTAGCGGATGGTCAGCCCCAGCATTTT. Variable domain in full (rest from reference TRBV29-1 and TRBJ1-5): SAVISQKPSRDICQRGTSLTIQCQVDSQVTMMFWYRQQPGQSLTLIATANQGSEATYESGFVIDKFPISRPNLTFSTLTVSNMSPEDSSIYLCSVVVADGQPQHFGDGTRLSIL.

CDR3 in DNA: TGTGCCACCAGCAGAGATTTTGGGACAGGGGGCTGGAACACCGGGGAGCTGTTTTTT. It translates to CATSRDFGTGGWNTGELFF. The chain is built from TRBV15 and TRBJ2-2; 12 bases map to TRBD1. Germline lookup yields CDR1 LNHNV and CDR2 YYDKDF (reference sequence). Losses at the gene ends were 0 bases for V and 1 base for J; bases not matched to a gene: 6. The CDR3 totals 19 residues.

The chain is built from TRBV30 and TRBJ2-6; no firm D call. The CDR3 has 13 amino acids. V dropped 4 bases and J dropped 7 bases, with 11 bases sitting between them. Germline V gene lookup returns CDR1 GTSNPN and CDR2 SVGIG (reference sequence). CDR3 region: CAWNDWNANVLTF. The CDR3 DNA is TGTGCCTGGAATGACTGGAACGCCAACGTCCTGACTTTC.

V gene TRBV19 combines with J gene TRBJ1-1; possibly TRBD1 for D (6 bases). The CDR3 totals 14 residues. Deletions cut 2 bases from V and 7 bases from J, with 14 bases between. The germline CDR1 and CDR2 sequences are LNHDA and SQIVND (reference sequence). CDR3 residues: CASSISARGGEAFF. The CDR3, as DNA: TGTGCCAGTAGTATATCCGCCAGGGGCGGTGAAGCTTTCTTT.

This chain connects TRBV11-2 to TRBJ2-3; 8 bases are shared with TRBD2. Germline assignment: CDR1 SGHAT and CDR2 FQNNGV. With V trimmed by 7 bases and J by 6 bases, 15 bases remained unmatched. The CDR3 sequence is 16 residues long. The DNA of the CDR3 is TGTGCCAGCATCCCGGACGTCGGCGGGGGGATCGATACGCAGTATTTT. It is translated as CASIPDVGGGIDTQYF.

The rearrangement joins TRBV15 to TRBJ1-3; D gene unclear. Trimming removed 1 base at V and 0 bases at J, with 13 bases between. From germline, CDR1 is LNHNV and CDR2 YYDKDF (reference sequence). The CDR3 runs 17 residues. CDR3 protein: CATSRAQDLLSGNTIYF. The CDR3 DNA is TGTGCCACCAGCAGAGCGCAGGATTTACTCTCTGGAAACACCATATATTTT.

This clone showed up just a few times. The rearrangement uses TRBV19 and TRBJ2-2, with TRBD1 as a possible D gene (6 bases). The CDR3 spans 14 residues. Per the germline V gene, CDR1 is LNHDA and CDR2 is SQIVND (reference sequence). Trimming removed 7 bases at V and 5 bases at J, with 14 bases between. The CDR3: CASMEQGHTGELFF. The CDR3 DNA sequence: TGTGCCAGTATGGAACAGGGACATACCGGGGAGCTGTTTTTT.

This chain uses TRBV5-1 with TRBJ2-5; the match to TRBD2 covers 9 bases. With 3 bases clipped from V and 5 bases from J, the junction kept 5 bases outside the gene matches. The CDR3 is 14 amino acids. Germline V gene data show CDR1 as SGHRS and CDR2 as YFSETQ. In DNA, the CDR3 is TGCGCCAGCAGCTGGGGACTAGCAGGGGAGACCCAGTACTTC. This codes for CASSWGLAGETQYF. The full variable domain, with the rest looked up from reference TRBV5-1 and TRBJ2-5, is KAGVTQTPRYLIKTRGQQVTLSCSPISGHRSVSWYQQTPGQGLQFLFEYFSETQRNKGNFPGRFSGRQFSNSRSEMNVSTLELGDSALYLCASSWGLAGETQYFGPGTRLLVL.

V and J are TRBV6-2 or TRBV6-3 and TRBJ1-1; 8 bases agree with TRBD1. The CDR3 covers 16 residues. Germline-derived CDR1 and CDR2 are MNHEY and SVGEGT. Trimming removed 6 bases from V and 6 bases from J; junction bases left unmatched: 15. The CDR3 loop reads CASSQSKDRVFAEAFF. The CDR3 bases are TGTGCCAGCAGCCAATCAAAGGACAGGGTTTTCGCTGAAGCTTTCTTT.

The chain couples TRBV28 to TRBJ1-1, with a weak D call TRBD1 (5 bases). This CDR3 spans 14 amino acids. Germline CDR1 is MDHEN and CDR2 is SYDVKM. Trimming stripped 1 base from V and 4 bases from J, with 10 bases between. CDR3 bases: TGTGCCAGCAGTTTATTAAGGGGTAGCACTGAAGCTTTCTTT. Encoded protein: CASSLLRGSTEAFF.

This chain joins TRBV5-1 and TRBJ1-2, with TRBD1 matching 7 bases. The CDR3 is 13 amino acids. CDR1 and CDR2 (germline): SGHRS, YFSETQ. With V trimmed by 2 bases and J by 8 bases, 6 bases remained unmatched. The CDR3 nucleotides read TGCGCCAGCAGCTTATATACAGGGGACGGCTACACCTTC. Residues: CASSLYTGDGYTF.

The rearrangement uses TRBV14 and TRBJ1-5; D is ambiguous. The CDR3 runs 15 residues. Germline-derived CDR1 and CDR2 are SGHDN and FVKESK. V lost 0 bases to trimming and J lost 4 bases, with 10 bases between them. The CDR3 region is CASSQELSPNQPQHF. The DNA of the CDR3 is TGTGCCAGCAGCCAAGAACTCTCCCCTAATCAGCCCCAGCATTTT.

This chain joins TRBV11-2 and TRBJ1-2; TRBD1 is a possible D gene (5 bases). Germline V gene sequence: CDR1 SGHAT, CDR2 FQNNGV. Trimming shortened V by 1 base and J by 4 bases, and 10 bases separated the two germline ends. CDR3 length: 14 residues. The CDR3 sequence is CASSLVQGSYGYTF. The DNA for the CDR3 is TGTGCCAGCAGCTTAGTTCAGGGTAGCTATGGCTACACCTTC.